The 4 T cell receptor beta chains in this list originate from one sample, sequenced in a study of blood T cell repertoires in COVID-19. TCRdb's copy holds only in-frame clones and misses some; the assay was immunoSEQ multiplex PCR. The sample shows roughly 310,000 clones, 88% of them seen only once. Sequenced sample: peripheral blood. The receptors stem from a woman in her 50s with active or convalescent COVID-19.

This chain joins TRBV3-1 (or the pseudogene TRBV3-2) and TRBJ1-5; D gene uncertain. Looked up from germline, CDR1 is LGHDT and CDR2 is YNNKEL (reference sequence). The ends were cut back, 1 base at V and 8 bases at J, with 15 bases in the middle. The CDR3 consists of 15 residues. CDR3 sequence (DNA): TGTGCCAGCAGCCAAGGTTGGCCGGGGAAGGAGCCCCAGCATTTT. Translated: CASSQGWPGKEPQHF.

The V gene is TRBV12-3 or TRBV12-4, the J gene TRBJ2-7; possible D gene TRBD2, 6 bases. The CDR3 has 13 amino acids. The ends were cut back, 4 bases at V and 2 bases at J, with 9 bases in the middle. CDR3 nucleotides: TGTGCCAGCAGTTCGCGGACTACCTACGAGCAGTACTTC. Its translation: CASSSRTTYEQYF.

The chain employs TRBV29-1 and TRBJ2-7, with D possibly being TRBD1 (5 bases). This CDR3 spans 12 amino acids. Germline V lookup: CDR1 SQVTM, CDR2 ANQGSEA. With 1 base removed from V and 3 bases from J, the gap between germline ends came to 7 bases. The CDR3 spells CSVEGQSYEQYF. CDR3 nucleotides: TGCAGCGTTGAAGGACAGAGCTACGAGCAGTACTTC.

This clone appeared once. The chain carries TRBV12-5 and TRBJ2-5; 16 nucleotides align to TRBD2. The germline gives CDR1 LGHNT, CDR2 FRNRAP. The CDR3 loop spans 17 amino acids. V lost 4 bases to trimming and J lost 5 bases; unmatched junction nucleotides: 7. The CDR3 sequence is CASGSGLAGGFVETQYF. The CDR3 region has the DNA TGTGCTAGTGGTTCGGGACTAGCGGGAGGGTTTGTGGAGACCCAGTACTTC.